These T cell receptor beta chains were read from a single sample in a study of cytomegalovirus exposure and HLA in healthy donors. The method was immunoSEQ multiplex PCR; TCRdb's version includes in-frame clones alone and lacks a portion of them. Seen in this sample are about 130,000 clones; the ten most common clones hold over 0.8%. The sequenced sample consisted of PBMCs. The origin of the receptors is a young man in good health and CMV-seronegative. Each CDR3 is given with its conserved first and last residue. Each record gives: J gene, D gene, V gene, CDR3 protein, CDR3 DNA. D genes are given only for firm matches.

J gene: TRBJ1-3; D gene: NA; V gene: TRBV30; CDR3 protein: CAWSAPGQGGNTIYF; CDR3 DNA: TGTGCCTGGAGTGCTCCGGGCCAGGGGGGAAACACCATATATTTT
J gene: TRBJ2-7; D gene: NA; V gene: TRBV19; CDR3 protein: CASSRIEGLSYEQYF; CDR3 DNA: TGTGCCAGTAGCAGAATAGAAGGACTGTCCTACGAGCAGTACTTC
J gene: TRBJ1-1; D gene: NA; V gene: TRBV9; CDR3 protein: CASSVDWGLAEAFF; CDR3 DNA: TGTGCCAGCAGCGTAGATTGGGGGCTCGCTGAAGCTTTCTTT
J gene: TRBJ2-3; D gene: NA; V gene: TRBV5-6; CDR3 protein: CASSLLGGSDGDTQYF; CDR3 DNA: TGTGCCAGCAGCTTGCTGGGTGGGAGCGATGGAGATACGCAGTATTTT
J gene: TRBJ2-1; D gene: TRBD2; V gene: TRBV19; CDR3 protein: CASSMIAGGKNEQFF; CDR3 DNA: TGTGCCAGTAGTATGATAGCGGGAGGAAAAAATGAGCAGTTCTTC
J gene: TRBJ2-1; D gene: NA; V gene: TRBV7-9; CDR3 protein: CASTRAGSAGEQFF; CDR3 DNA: TGTGCCAGCACCAGAGCTGGGTCGGCAGGGGAGCAGTTCTTC
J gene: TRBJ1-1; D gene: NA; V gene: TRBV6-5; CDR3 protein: CASSPPGAYTEAFF; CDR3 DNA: TGTGCCAGCAGCCCCCCAGGGGCTTACACTGAAGCTTTCTTT
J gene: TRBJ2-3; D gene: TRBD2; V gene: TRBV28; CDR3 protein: CASSFRAGGRKDTQYF; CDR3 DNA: TGTGCCAGCAGTTTTAGAGCGGGGGGGCGTAAAGATACGCAGTATTTT
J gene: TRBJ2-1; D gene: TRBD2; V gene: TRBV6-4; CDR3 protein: CASSVAGDSYNEQFF; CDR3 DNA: TGTGCCAGCAGTGTAGCGGGAGACTCCTACAATGAGCAGTTCTTC
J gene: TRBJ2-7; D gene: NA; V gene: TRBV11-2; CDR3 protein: CASSSAGTLSYEQYF; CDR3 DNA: TGTGCCAGCAGTTCGGCCGGGACTCTCAGCTACGAGCAGTACTTC
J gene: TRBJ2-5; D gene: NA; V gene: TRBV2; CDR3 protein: CATAGPVGIPKETQYF; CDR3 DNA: TGTGCCACCGCAGGGCCAGTGGGAATTCCAAAAGAGACCCAGTACTTC
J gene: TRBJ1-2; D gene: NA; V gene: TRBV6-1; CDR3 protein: CASSDQRGIYGYTF; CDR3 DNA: TGTGCCAGCAGTGACCAGAGGGGGATCTATGGCTACACCTTC
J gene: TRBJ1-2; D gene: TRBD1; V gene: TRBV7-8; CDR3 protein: CASSPGQGNGYTF; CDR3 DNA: TGTGCCAGCAGCCCGGGACAGGGAAATGGCTACACCTTC
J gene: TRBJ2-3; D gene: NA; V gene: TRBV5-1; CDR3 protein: CASSLRITSTDTQYF; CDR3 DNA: TGCGCCAGCAGCTTGCGTATTACTAGCACAGATACGCAGTATTTT
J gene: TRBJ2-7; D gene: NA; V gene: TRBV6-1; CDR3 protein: CASSELVTGLMGYEQYF; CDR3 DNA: TGTGCCAGCAGTGAACTCGTTACAGGGCTAATGGGCTACGAGCAGTACTTC
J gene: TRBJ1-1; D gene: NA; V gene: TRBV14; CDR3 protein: CASSQVGGQGNTEAFF; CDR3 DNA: TGTGCCAGCAGCCAAGTAGGGGGTCAGGGGAACACTGAAGCTTTCTTT
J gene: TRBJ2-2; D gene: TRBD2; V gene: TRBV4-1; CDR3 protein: CASSQRLAVNTGELFF; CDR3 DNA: TGCGCCAGCAGCCAGCGACTAGCGGTAAACACCGGGGAGCTGTTTTTT
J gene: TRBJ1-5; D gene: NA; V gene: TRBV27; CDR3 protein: CASRKGNEGPQHF; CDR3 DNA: TGTGCCAGCAGAAAGGGGAACGAAGGGCCCCAGCATTTT
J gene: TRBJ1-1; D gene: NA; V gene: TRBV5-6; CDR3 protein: CASSQVGIEAFF; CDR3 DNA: TGTGCCAGCAGCCAGGTGGGCATTGAAGCTTTCTTT
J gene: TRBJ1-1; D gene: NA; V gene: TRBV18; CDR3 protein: CASSYGQLTEAFF; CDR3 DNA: TGTGCCAGCTCCTACGGACAGCTCACTGAAGCTTTCTTT
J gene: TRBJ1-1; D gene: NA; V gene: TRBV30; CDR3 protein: CAWRVPGLLNTEAFF; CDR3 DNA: TGTGCCTGGAGGGTGCCGGGACTCTTGAACACTGAAGCTTTCTTT
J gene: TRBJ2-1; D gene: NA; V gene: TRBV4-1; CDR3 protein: CASSHPKMTGPLHNEQFF; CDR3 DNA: TGCGCCAGCAGCCACCCCAAAATGACAGGCCCACTCCACAATGAGCAGTTCTTC
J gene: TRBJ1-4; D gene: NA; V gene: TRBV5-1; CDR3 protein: CASSPDTNEKLFF; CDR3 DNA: TGCGCCAGCAGCCCGGACACCAATGAAAAACTGTTTTTT
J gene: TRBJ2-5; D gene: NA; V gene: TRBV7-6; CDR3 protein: CASSFSWRETQYF; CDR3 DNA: TGTGCCAGCAGCTTTTCCTGGAGAGAGACCCAGTACTTC
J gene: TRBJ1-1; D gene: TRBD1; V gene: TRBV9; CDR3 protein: CASQSGQGMNTEAFF; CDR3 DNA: TGTGCCAGCCAGTCAGGACAGGGGATGAACACTGAAGCTTTCTTT